This record concerns one T cell receptor beta chain sequence. This specimen comes from a study of blood T cell repertoires in COVID-19. Across the study: COVID-19 samples, acute and convalescent, were from the United States, Italy and Spain.

This CDR3 is 18 amino acids long. In germline, CDR1 is LGHDT, CDR2 YNNKEL (reference sequence). Trimming at V came to 0 bases and at J to 4 bases, leaving 10 bases not matched to a gene. One Seattle source followed patients from active infection through their disease course. In the authors' workflow: Reference gene primer amplification gave estimated nucleated cell counts. Profiling relied on immunoSEQ multiplex PCR, and the TCRdb table lists in-frame clones only, not all of them. The D gene and trimming were derived from the DNA, and the V and J assignments and clone size from that table. Of about 420,000 clones in the sample, approximately 90% were seen once.

The receptor was isolated from a man between 18 and 35 years old with COVID-19, enrolled during active disease. Sequenced input: peripheral blood. The rearrangement joins TRBV3-1 (or the pseudogene TRBV3-2) to TRBJ2-7; 12 bases align to TRBD2. The CDR3 DNA sequence: TGTGCCAGCAGCCAAGAAGACCACCTGACTAGCGGGAGATACGAGCAGTACTTC. Its protein product is CASSQEDHLTSGRYEQYF.